This TCR beta chain comes out of a study of post-analysis software for immune sequencing data. Whole-study results and caveats: About 5 TRBV segments (TRBV5-6, TRBV5-1 and TRBV20-1 among them) occurred more frequently in patients than in controls.

Germline V gene data show CDR1 as MGHRA and CDR2 as YSYEKL. This CDR3 is 13 amino acids long. With 0 bases removed from V and 0 bases from J, the gap between germline ends came to 1 base. A note on this clonotype: Antigen specificity is unknown.

Libraries were made from TCR beta cDNA, and they carried unique molecular identifiers. TCRdb re-derived calls from the PCR reads in MiXCR, one entry per CDR3 protein. Of 450,000 to 650,000 distinct CDR3 sequences listed, roughly 47% were seen once; the top ten hold around 1.7%. This receptor was obtained from a girl aged 5 to 17 with multiple sclerosis. The sample taken for sequencing was blood. The chain uses TRBV4-1 and TRBJ2-3; no firm D call. This CDR3 reads CASSQDSTDTQYF. The CDR3 DNA reads TGCGCCAGCAGCCAAGATAGCACAGATACGCAGTATTTT.